This T cell receptor (beta chain) was captured by sequencing in a study of post-analysis software for immune sequencing data. Overall study context: Recorded disease courses covered relapsing-remitting, secondary progressive and progressive-relapsing multiple sclerosis. Some patients had no subtype annotation. The study, taken as a whole, reports: Co-batched samples clustered tightly together by F measure. Multiple sclerosis patients had significantly lower normalized Chao1 diversity than controls. Roughly 5 TRBV segments (TRBV5-6, TRBV5-1 and TRBV20-1 among them) occurred more frequently in patients than in controls.

The germline V gene has CDR1 LGHNA and CDR2 YSLEER. V dropped 2 bases and J dropped 5 bases, with 24 bases sitting between them. CDR3 size: 19 residues. This clonotype was picked up a small number of times. What it binds is unknown. Unique molecular identifiers tagged the TCR beta cDNA libraries. TCRdb reprocessed the PCR reads via MiXCR and lists one record per CDR3 protein. Here the sample spans fewer than 600,000 distinct CDR3 sequences, over 35% being singletons. The chain carries TRBV4-3 and TRBJ2-2, with D possibly matching TRBD2 (7 bases). The clonotype was recovered from a girl aged 10-17 years with multiple sclerosis. Sequencing used blood. In DNA, the CDR3 is TGCGCCAGCAGCCAAAGAACGGGGGGCGGCTCACTCAATACCGGGGAGCTGTTTTTT. Encoded protein: CASSQRTGGGSLNTGELFF.